These T cell receptor beta chains were read from a single sample in a study of blood T cell repertoires in COVID-19. This table comes from immunoSEQ multiplex PCR, and its TCRdb copy is limited to in-frame clones, with some not included. The sample includes 300,000 to 400,000 clones, around 90% of them seen just once. Sequenced material: peripheral blood. These receptors all stem from a woman younger than 45 with COVID-19, enrolled during active disease. Both conserved end residues are trimmed from each CDR3.

j_call | v_call | cdr3_aa
TRBJ1-1 | TRBV11-2 | ASSPGGGDHTEAF
TRBJ2-5 | TRBV3-1/TRBV3-2 | ASSPGLATETQY
TRBJ1-5 | TRBV29-1 | SVTVGGGAGNNQPQH
TRBJ2-5 | TRBV5-6 | ASSYDRQETQY
TRBJ1-1 | TRBV6-5 | ASQGNTEAF
TRBJ2-1 | TRBV27 | ASSLASGIVSGEQF
TRBJ2-7 | TRBV2 | ASGHIAGGPEQY
TRBJ2-4 | TRBV30 | AWSRGGKNIQY
TRBJ2-1 | TRBV6-5 | ATDPGTSGTNEQF
TRBJ2-5 | TRBV24-1 | ATSDSRQGRGETQY
TRBJ1-4 | TRBV12-3/TRBV12-4 | ASSLGGNEKLF
TRBJ2-5 | TRBV7-9 | ASSFEGRGQETQY
TRBJ1-2 | TRBV18 | ASSHDRDAYGYT
TRBJ2-1 | TRBV11-3 | ASSLYSGSYNEQF
TRBJ1-5 | TRBV27 | ASGQAYNQPQH
TRBJ2-3 | TRBV11-2 | ASTEFTAGALGGDTQY
TRBJ2-7 | TRBV27 | ASSYGSGVEQY